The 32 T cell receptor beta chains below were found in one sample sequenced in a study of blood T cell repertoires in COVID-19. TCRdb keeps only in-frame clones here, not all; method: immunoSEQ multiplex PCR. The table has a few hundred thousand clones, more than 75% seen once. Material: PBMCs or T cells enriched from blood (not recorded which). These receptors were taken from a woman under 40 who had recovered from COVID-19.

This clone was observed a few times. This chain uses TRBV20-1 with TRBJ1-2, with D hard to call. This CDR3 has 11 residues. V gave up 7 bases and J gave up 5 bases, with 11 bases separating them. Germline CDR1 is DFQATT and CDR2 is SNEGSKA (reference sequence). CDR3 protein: CSVPGSYGYTF. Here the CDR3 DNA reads TGCAGTGTTCCAGGATCTTATGGCTACACCTTC.

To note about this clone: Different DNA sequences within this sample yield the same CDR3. In nucleotides, the CDR3 is TGTGCCAGCAGCGTAGAGGGACAGACTACAGATACGCAGTATTTT. This codes for CASSVEGQTTDTQYF. The chain joins TRBV9 to TRBJ2-3, with 7 nucleotides matching TRBD1. This CDR3 has 15 amino acids. Germline-derived CDR1 and CDR2 are SGDLS and YYNGEE. J gave up 3 bases and V 0 bases, and 4 bases lay outside the gene matches.

In DNA, the CDR3 is TGCAGCGTTACCCCTCCCGGGTCTAGCACAGATACGCAGTATTTT. It translates to CSVTPPGSSTDTQYF. The chain couples TRBV29-1 to TRBJ2-3, with D unclear. CDR1 and CDR2 from the germline V gene are SQVTM and ANQGSEA. V lost 5 bases to trimming and J lost 0 bases, with 15 bases between them. The CDR3 is 15 amino acids.

CDR3: CASRSPGYEQYF. Here the CDR3 DNA reads TGTGCCAGCAGGTCCCCAGGTTACGAGCAGTACTTC. The J gene is TRBJ2-7, the V gene TRBV6-5; D is undetermined. V lost 6 bases to trimming and J lost 4 bases, with 10 bases between them. This CDR3 contains 12 residues. Germline CDR1 is MNHEY and CDR2 is SVGAGI.

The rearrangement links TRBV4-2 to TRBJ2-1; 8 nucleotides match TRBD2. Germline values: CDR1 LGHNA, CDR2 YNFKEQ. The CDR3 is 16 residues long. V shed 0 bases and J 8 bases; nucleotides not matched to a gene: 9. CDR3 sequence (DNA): TGTGCCAGCAGCCAAGAACTATGGACTAGCAACGATGAGCAGTTCTTC. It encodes CASSQELWTSNDEQFF.

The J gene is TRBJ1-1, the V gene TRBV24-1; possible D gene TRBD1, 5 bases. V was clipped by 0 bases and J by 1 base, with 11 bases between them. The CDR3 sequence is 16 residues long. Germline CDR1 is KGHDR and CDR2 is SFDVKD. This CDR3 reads CATSDLWGLPNTEAFF. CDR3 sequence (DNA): TGTGCCACCAGTGATTTGTGGGGACTGCCGAACACTGAAGCTTTCTTT.

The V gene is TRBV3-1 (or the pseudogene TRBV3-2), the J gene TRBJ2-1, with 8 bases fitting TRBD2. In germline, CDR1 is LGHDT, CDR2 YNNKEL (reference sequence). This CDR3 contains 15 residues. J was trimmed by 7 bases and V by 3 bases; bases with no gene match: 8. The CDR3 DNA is TGTGCCAGCAGCCAGGGCGGGGGGCCTAGAAATGAGCAGTTCTTC. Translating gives CASSQGGGPRNEQFF.

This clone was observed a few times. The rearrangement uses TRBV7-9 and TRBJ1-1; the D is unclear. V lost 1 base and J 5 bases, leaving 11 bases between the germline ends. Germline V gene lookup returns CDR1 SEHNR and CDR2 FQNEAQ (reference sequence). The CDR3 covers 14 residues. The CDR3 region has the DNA TGTGCCAGCAGCTTAGATTTACAACAGACTGAAGCTTTCTTT. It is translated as CASSLDLQQTEAFF.

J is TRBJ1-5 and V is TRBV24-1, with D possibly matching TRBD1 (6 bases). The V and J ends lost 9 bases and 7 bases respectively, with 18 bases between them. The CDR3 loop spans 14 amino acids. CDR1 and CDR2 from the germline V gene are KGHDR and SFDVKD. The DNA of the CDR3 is TGTGCCACCTCGGCCGTGGGGGCCAGCCAGCCCCAGCATTTT. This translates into CATSAVGASQPQHF.

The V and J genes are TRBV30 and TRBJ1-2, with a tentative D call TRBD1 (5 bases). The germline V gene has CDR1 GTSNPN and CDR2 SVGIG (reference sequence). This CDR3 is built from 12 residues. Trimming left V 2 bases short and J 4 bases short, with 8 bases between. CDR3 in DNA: TGTGCCTGGAGTAGACAGATCTATGGCTACACCTTC. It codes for CAWSRQIYGYTF.

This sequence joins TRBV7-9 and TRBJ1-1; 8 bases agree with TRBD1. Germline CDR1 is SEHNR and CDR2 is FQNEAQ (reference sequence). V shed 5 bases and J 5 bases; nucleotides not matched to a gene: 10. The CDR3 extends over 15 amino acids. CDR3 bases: TGTGCCAGCAGCAAATGGACAGGGAAAGGTACTGAAGCTTTCTTT. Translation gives CASSKWTGKGTEAFF.

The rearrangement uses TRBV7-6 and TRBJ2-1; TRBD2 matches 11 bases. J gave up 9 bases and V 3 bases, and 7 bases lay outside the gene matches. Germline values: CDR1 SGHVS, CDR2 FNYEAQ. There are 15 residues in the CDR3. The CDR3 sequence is CASSFRASGRTEQFF. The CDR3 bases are TGTGCCAGCAGCTTTAGGGCTAGCGGGAGGACTGAGCAGTTCTTC.

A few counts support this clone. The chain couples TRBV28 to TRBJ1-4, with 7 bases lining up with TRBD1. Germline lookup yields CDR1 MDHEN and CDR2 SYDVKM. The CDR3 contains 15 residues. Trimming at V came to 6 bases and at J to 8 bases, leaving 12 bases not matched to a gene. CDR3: CASSRTTGEGEKLFF. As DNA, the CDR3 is TGTGCCAGCAGCCGAACCACAGGGGAAGGAGAAAAACTGTTTTTT.

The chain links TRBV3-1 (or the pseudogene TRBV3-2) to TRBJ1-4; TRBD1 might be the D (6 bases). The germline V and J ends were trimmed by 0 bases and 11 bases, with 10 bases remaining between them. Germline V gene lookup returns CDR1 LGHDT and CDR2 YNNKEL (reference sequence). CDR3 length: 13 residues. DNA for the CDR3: TGTGCCAGCAGCCAAGAAGGACAGCCCAAACTGTTTTTT. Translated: CASSQEGQPKLFF.

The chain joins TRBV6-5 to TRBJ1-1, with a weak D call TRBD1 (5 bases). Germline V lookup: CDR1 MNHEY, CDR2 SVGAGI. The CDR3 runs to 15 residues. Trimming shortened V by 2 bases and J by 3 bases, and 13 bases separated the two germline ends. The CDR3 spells CASSYHGGGDTEAFF. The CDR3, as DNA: TGTGCCAGCAGTTACCATGGGGGAGGGGACACTGAAGCTTTCTTT.

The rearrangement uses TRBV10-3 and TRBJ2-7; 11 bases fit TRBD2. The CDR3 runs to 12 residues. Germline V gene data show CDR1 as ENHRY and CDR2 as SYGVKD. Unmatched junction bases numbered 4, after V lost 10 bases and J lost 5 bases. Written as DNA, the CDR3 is TGTGCCACCCTAGCGGGGGGCAACGAGCAGTACTTC. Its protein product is CATLAGGNEQYF.

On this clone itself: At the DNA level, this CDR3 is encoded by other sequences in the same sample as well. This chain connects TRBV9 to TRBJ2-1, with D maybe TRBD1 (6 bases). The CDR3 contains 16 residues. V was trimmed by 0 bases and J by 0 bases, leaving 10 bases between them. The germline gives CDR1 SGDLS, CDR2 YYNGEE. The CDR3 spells CASSVGGGSSYNEQFF. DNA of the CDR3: TGTGCCAGCAGCGTAGGAGGGGGTAGCTCCTACAATGAGCAGTTCTTC. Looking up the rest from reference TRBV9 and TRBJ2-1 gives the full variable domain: DSGVTQTPKHLITATGQRVTLRCSPRSGDLSVYWYQQSLDQGLQFLIQYYNGEERAKGNILERFSAQQFPDLHSELNLSSLELGDSALYFCASSVGGGSSYNEQFFGPGTRLTVL.

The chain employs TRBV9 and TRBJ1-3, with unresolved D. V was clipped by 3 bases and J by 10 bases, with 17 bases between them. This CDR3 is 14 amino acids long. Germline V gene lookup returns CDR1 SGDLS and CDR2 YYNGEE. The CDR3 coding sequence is TGTGCCAGCAGCGCGCGGGATGCTAAGAGGACCATATATTTT. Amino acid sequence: CASSARDAKRTIYF.

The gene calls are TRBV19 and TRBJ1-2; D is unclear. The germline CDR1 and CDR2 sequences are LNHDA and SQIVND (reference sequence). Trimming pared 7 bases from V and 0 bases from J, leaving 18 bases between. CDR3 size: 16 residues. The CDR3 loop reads CASTEVGIASNYGYTF. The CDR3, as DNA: TGTGCCAGTACCGAAGTCGGGATAGCCTCTAACTATGGCTACACCTTC.

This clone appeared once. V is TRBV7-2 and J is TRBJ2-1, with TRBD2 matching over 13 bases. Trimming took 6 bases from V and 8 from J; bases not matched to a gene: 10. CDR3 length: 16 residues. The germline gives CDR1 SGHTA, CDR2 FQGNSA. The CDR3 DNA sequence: TGTGCCAGCAGATCCAAAGGGACTAGCGGGATACATGAGCAGTTCTTC. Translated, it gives CASRSKGTSGIHEQFF. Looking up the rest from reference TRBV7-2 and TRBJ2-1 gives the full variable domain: GAGVSQSPSNKVTEKGKDVELRCDPISGHTALYWYRQSLGQGLEFLIYFQGNSAPDKSGLPSDRFSAERTGGSVSTLTIQRTQQEDSAVYLCASRSKGTSGIHEQFFGPGTRLTVL.

Here the CDR3 DNA reads TGTGCCAGTAGTCCACTAGCGGGAGGTCCCAATGAGCAGTTCTTC. Translated, it gives CASSPLAGGPNEQFF. The chain has TRBV19 and TRBJ2-1, with 12 nucleotides matching TRBD2. Germline CDR1 and CDR2: LNHDA and SQIVND (reference sequence). The CDR3 runs 15 residues. The V and J ends lost 5 bases and 6 bases, in that order; junction bases with no gene match: 5.

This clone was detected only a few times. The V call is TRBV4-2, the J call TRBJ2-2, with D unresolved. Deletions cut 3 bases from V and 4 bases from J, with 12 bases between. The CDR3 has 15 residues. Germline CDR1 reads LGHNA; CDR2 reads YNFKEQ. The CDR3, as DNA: TGTGCCAGCAGCCATTATCGACACTCCACCGGGGAGCTGTTTTTT. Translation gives CASSHYRHSTGELFF.

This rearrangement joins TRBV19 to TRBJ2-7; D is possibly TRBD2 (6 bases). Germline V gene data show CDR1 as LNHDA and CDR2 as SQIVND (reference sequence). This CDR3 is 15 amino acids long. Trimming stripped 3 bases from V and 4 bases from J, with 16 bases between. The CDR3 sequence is CASSIGGVNYYEQYF. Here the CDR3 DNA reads TGTGCCAGTAGTATTGGAGGGGTAAATTATTACGAGCAGTACTTC.

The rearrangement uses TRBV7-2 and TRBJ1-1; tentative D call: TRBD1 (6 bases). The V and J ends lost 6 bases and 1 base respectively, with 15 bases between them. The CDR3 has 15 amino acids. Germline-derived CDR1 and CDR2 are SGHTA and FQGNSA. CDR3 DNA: TGTGCCAGCAGTTATACGGGACACGAGAACACTGAAGCTTTCTTT. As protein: CASSYTGHENTEAFF. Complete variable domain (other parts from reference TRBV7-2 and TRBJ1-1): GAGVSQSPSNKVTEKGKDVELRCDPISGHTALYWYRQSLGQGLEFLIYFQGNSAPDKSGLPSDRFSAERTGGSVSTLTIQRTQQEDSAVYLCASSYTGHENTEAFFGQGTRLTVV.

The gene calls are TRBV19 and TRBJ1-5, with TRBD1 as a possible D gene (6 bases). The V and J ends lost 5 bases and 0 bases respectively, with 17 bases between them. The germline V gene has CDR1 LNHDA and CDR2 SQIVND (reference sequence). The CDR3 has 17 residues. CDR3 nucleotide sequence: TGTGCCAGTAGTCGTCAGAGGGGGGGATATAGCAATCAGCCCCAGCATTTT. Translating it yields CASSRQRGGYSNQPQHF.

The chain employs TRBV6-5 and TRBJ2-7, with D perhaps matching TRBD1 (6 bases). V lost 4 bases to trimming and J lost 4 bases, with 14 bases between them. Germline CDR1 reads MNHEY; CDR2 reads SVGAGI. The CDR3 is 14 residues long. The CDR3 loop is CASSSFFGQYEQYF. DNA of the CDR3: TGTGCCAGCAGTTCCTTCTTTGGACAGTACGAGCAGTACTTC.

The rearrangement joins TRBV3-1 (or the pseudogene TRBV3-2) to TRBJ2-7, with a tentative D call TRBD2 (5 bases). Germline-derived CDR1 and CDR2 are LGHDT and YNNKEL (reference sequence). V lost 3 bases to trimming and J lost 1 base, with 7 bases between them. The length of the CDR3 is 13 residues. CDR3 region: CASSHGVSYEQYF. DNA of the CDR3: TGTGCCAGCAGCCACGGGGTATCCTACGAGCAGTACTTC.

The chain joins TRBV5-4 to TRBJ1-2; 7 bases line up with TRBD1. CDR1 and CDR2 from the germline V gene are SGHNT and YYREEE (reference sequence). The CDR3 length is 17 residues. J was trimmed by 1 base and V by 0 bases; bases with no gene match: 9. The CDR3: CASSLAAGGALNYGYTF. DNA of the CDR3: TGTGCCAGCAGCTTGGCCGCAGGGGGAGCCCTTAACTATGGCTACACCTTC.

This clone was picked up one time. CDR3 sequence reads: CASSLTSGLRTEAFF. In DNA, the CDR3 is TGTGCCAGCAGCTTAACGAGCGGTTTACGAACTGAAGCTTTCTTT. J is TRBJ1-1 and V is TRBV7-2; no clear D. Germline V lookup: CDR1 SGHTA, CDR2 FQGNSA. The ends were cut back, 2 bases at V and 5 bases at J, with 15 bases in the middle. The CDR3 spans 15 residues.

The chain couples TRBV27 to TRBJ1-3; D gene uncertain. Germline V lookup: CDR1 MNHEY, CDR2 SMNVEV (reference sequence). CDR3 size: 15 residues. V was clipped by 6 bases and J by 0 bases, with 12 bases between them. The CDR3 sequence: CASRLAGNSGNTIYF. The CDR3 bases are TGTGCCAGCAGGCTAGCGGGCAACTCTGGAAACACCATATATTTT.

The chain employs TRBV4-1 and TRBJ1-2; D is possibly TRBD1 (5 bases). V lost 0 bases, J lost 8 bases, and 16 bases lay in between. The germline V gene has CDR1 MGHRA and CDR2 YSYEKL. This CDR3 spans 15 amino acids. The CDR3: CASSQEQASSLGYTF. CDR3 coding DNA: TGCGCCAGCAGCCAAGAACAGGCCAGCTCATTGGGCTACACCTTC.

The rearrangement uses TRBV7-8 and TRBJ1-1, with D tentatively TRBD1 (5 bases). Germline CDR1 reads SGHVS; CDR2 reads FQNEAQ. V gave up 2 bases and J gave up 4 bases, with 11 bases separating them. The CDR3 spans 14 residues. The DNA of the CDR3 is TGTGCCAGCAGCTTATCTTCAGGGATCACTGAAGCTTTCTTT. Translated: CASSLSSGITEAFF.